This T cell receptor (beta chain) was found in a study of control samples from healthy donors and cancer patients. TCRdb's copy holds only in-frame clones and misses some; the assay was immunoSEQ multiplex PCR. This sample has more than 85,000 clones, with about 81% found just once. A few counts support this clone. The V gene's germline CDR1 is LNHDA and CDR2 SQIVND (reference sequence). The junction had 2 bases not matched to a gene; V was cut back by 2 bases and J by 3 bases. The CDR3 length is 16 residues. The gene calls are TRBV19 and TRBJ2-2; 11 bases match TRBD2. The sequencing sample was made of PBMCs. This receptor was identified in a man in his sixties or seventies with lung cancer. In DNA form, the CDR3 reads TGTGCCAGTAGTATAACTAGCGGGGGATACACCGGGGAGCTGTTTTTT. Its translation is CASSITSGGYTGELFF.